Each of the 10 T cell receptor beta chains below was sequenced from the same sample in a study of T cell responses to AZD1222 COVID-19 vaccine. Libraries were prepared by immunoSEQ multiplex PCR; TCRdb keeps only in-frame clonotypes and omits some of them. The sample yields over 95,000 clones, over 75% seen once. This material consisted of peripheral blood, taken on day 0 of AZD1222 vaccination. These receptor sequences come from an adult in good health.

The V and J genes are TRBV5-1 and TRBJ1-6, with D uncertain. Trimming shortened V by 4 bases and J by 7 bases, and 12 bases separated the two germline ends. The CDR3 has 14 amino acids. The germline V gene has CDR1 SGHRS and CDR2 YFSETQ. This chain's CDR3 is CASSPGERNSPLHF. The CDR3 bases are TGCGCCAGCAGCCCCGGGGAAAGGAATTCACCCCTCCACTTT.

This sequence joins TRBV2 and TRBJ1-5, with D possibly matching TRBD1 (6 bases). Trimming pared 5 bases from V and 0 bases from J, leaving 11 bases between. Per the germline V gene, CDR1 is SNHLY and CDR2 is FYNNEI. The CDR3 consists of 15 residues. Here the CDR3 DNA reads TGTGCCAGCAGTTATGGACAGTATAGCAATCAGCCCCAGCATTTT. It yields the protein CASSYGQYSNQPQHF.

CDR3 in amino acids: CAISDRSRVNSPLHF. The CDR3 coding sequence is TGTGCCATCAGTGACCGGAGTAGGGTAAATTCACCCCTCCACTTT. The genes are TRBV10-3 and TRBJ1-6; D uncertain. This CDR3 has 15 amino acids. Germline V gives CDR1 ENHRY, CDR2 SYGVKD. The ends were cut back, 3 bases at V and 7 bases at J, with 13 bases in the middle.

V gene TRBV20-1 combines with J gene TRBJ2-1; maybe TRBD2 (5 bases). V dropped 3 bases and J dropped 5 bases, with 11 bases sitting between them. In germline, CDR1 is DFQATT, CDR2 SNEGSKA (reference sequence). The CDR3 spans 13 residues. The CDR3, as DNA: TGCAGTGCTAGTGACTACCGACACAATGAGCAGTTCTTC. Amino acids: CSASDYRHNEQFF.

This clone was seen a handful of times. V is TRBV30 and J is TRBJ2-1, with 7 positions matching TRBD1. This CDR3 has 14 amino acids. V was pared by 0 bases and J by 5 bases, with 4 bases of the junction left unmatched. The germline gives CDR1 GTSNPN, CDR2 SVGIG (reference sequence). CDR3 coding DNA: TGTGCCTGGAGTGTAGGGACAGCTCACAATGAGCAGTTCTTC. Translating gives CAWSVGTAHNEQFF.

This CDR3 is CASSLTSRQGSNQPQHF. The CDR3 bases are TGCGCCAGCAGCTTGACGAGCCGACAGGGCAGCAATCAGCCCCAGCATTTT. This rearrangement joins TRBV5-1 to TRBJ1-5, with 7 positions matching TRBD1. The CDR3 sequence is 17 residues long. J was trimmed by 1 base and V by 1 base; bases with no gene match: 8. Germline loops: CDR1 SGHRS, CDR2 YFSETQ.

The chain joins TRBV7-2 to TRBJ1-5; D is possibly TRBD1 (6 bases). The germline V gene has CDR1 SGHTA and CDR2 FQGNSA. Trimming shortened V by 3 bases and J by 6 bases, and 15 bases separated the two germline ends. This CDR3 is 15 amino acids long. CDR3 amino acids: CASSFAGEGFQPQHF. CDR3 DNA: TGTGCCAGCAGCTTTGCAGGGGAAGGGTTTCAGCCCCAGCATTTT.

The chain links TRBV27 to TRBJ2-7; 13 bases are a match to TRBD2. V trimming: 6 bases; J trimming: 3 bases; junction bases outside the gene matches: 17. There are 19 residues in the CDR3. Germline values: CDR1 MNHEY, CDR2 SMNVEV (reference sequence). For the CDR3, the DNA is TGTGCCAGCAGATTTTTGACTAGCGGGAGGCCATCGTCTAACTACGAGCAGTACTTC. Its protein product is CASRFLTSGRPSSNYEQYF.

This chain uses TRBV3-1 (or the pseudogene TRBV3-2) with TRBJ1-1; D not resolved. The germline CDR1 and CDR2 sequences are LGHDT and YNNKEL (reference sequence). Trimming took off 0 bases at V and 2 bases at J, with 7 bases between the two ends. There are 14 residues in the CDR3. CDR3 amino acids: CASSQEVVNTEAFF. As DNA, the CDR3 is TGTGCCAGCAGCCAAGAGGTCGTAAACACTGAAGCTTTCTTT.

The table lists this clone with many counts. This sequence joins TRBV19 and TRBJ2-5; 8 bases fit TRBD1. The V gene's germline CDR1 is LNHDA and CDR2 SQIVND (reference sequence). The CDR3 is 15 residues long. The trim removed 5 bases at V and 1 base at J, leaving 6 bases unmatched. The CDR3 is CASSPQGAIQETQYF. CDR3 nucleotides: TGTGCCAGTAGTCCCCAGGGGGCCATCCAAGAGACCCAGTACTTC.